The rows below give T cell receptor beta chains drawn from one sample of a study of regulatory T cells in long-lasting Graves disease. One entry per CDR3 protein, called by TCRdb with MiXCR from the multiplex PCR reads. This sample carries approximately 400,000 distinct CDR3 sequences, 10% to 15% of them seen once, and the ten largest clones take under 20%. In addition, the sample was reused for a study of T cells in Graves' hyperthyroidism and ophthalmopathy.

Sequencing used peripheral blood mononuclear cells (PBMCs), obtained at new diagnosis, from a patient treated with antithyroid drugs. All receptors derive from a woman between 18 and 30 years old with Graves disease. The CDR3 runs from the conserved cysteine through the conserved F or W. A D gene is named only where the DNA matches it firmly. Size tells how often a clone was seen (once, few, many) or the class of an expanded clone, and some rows leave it out.

V: TRBV12-3/TRBV12-4
D: .
J: TRBJ1-2
size: many
DNA: TGTGCCAGCAGTTTTTCTGACTCCGGGAACTATGGCTACACCTTC
CDR3: CASSFSDSGNYGYTF

V: TRBV10-3
D: .
J: TRBJ2-5
size: .
DNA: TGTGCCATCAGTGATGTACTAGCACCGGAGACCCAGTACTTC
CDR3: CAISDVLAPETQYF

V: TRBV7-3
D: .
J: TRBJ2-6
size: .
DNA: TGTGCCAGCAGCCCCTACCAAACGTCTGGGGCCAACGTCCTGACTTTC
CDR3: CASSPYQTSGANVLTF

V: TRBV29-1
D: .
J: TRBJ1-1
size: many
DNA: TGCAGCGCGACAGCATTGAACACTGAAGCTTTCTTT
CDR3: CSATALNTEAFF

V: TRBV10-2
D: .
J: TRBJ1-2
size: many
DNA: TGCGCCAGCAGTGAGTCGCTGTATGGCTACACCTTC
CDR3: CASSESLYGYTF

V: TRBV3-1
D: TRBD1
J: TRBJ2-3
size: many
DNA: TGTGCCAGCAGCCAATCGAGGGGGCCCGCAGATACGCAGTATTTT
CDR3: CASSQSRGPADTQYF

V: TRBV29-1
D: TRBD1
J: TRBJ2-4
size: many
DNA: TGCAGCGTTGAATGGACAGGGTTTGGGAATCAGTACTTC
CDR3: CSVEWTGFGNQYF

V: TRBV14
D: .
J: TRBJ2-1
size: many
DNA: TGTGCCAGCAGCCCCCTAGGCTTTTGGCGGACCTCCTACAATGAGCAGTTCTTC
CDR3: CASSPLGFWRTSYNEQFF

V: TRBV10-3
D: .
J: TRBJ1-1
size: many
DNA: TGTGCCATCAGTGACAGCACGGGGCCATATACTGAAGCTTTCTTT
CDR3: CAISDSTGPYTEAFF

V: TRBV2
D: .
J: TRBJ2-3
size: many
DNA: TGTGCCAGCGATACCACAGGGTTTGGCGATACGCAGTATTTT
CDR3: CASDTTGFGDTQYF

V: TRBV2
D: TRBD1
J: TRBJ1-1
size: many
DNA: TGTGCCAGCAGCCCACAGGGGTTCGACACTGAAGCTTTCTTT
CDR3: CASSPQGFDTEAFF

V: TRBV4-1
D: TRBD2
J: TRBJ2-5
size: .
DNA: TGCGCCAGCAGCCAAGATCCTAGCGGGAGGGAAGAGACCCAGTACTTC
CDR3: CASSQDPSGREETQYF

V: TRBV28
D: .
J: TRBJ2-3
size: .
DNA: TGTGCCAGCAGTCCCCAGGGGCTACTAGCGGATACGCAGTATTTT
CDR3: CASSPQGLLADTQYF

V: TRBV7-2
D: .
J: TRBJ2-7
size: .
DNA: TGTGCCAGCAGCCAAAGGGTGTCCTACGAGCAGTACTTC
CDR3: CASSQRVSYEQYF

V: TRBV12-3/TRBV12-4
D: .
J: TRBJ1-1
size: .
DNA: TGTGCCAGCAGGGGGGGCAGACGGAACACTGAAGCTTTCTTT
CDR3: CASRGGRRNTEAFF

V: TRBV5-6
D: .
J: TRBJ2-7
size: .
DNA: TGTGCCAGCAGCTTAGATAGCCGCTACAACGAGCAGTACTTC
CDR3: CASSLDSRYNEQYF

V: TRBV5-1
D: .
J: TRBJ1-2
size: many
DNA: TGCGCCAGCAGCTTGGCAGGGCCGTCTGGCTACACCTTC
CDR3: CASSLAGPSGYTF

V: TRBV12-3/TRBV12-4
D: .
J: TRBJ2-5
size: many
DNA: TGTGCCAGCAGTCGCATATCCCAGGGGCAAGAGACCCAGTACTTC
CDR3: CASSRISQGQETQYF

V: TRBV6-5
D: TRBD2
J: TRBJ2-5
size: few
DNA: TGTGCCAGCAGTTTCCAGACTAGCCGAAAGGAGACCCAGTACTTC
CDR3: CASSFQTSRKETQYF

V: TRBV20-1
D: .
J: TRBJ2-7
size: many
DNA: TGCAGTGCTCCTCTCCACGAGCAGTACTTC
CDR3: CSAPLHEQYF

V: TRBV9
D: TRBD2
J: TRBJ2-1
size: few
DNA: TGTGCCAGCAGCCCCCACTCACTAGCGGGGGGGTACAATGAGCAGTTCTTC
CDR3: CASSPHSLAGGYNEQFF

V: TRBV7-2
D: TRBD2
J: TRBJ2-3
size: .
DNA: TGTGCCAGCAGCCTAGCGGGGGGGCGTAGTACGCAGTATTTT
CDR3: CASSLAGGRSTQYF

V: TRBV20-1
D: .
J: TRBJ2-1
size: .
DNA: TGCAGTGCTAGAAGGGGCTATGAGCAGTTCTTC
CDR3: CSARRGYEQFF

V: TRBV6-4
D: .
J: TRBJ2-2
size: .
DNA: TGTGCCAGCAGTGCTGAGGACGAGAACTCCGGGGAGCTGTTTTTT
CDR3: CASSAEDENSGELFF

V: TRBV7-9
D: .
J: TRBJ1-1
size: many
DNA: TGTGCCAGCAGCCCTGAGGGGATGCGATATACGAAAGCTTTCTTT
CDR3: CASSPEGMRYTKAFF

V: TRBV6-9
D: .
J: TRBJ2-2
size: many
DNA: TGTGCCAGCAGTTACCGCGGCTCGGGACACCTGAACACCGGGGAGCTGTTTTTT
CDR3: CASSYRGSGHLNTGELFF

V: TRBV7-9
D: TRBD1
J: TRBJ1-5
size: many
DNA: TGTGCCAGCAGCTTAGCATCAGGGGGTAGTCAGCCCCAGCATTTT
CDR3: CASSLASGGSQPQHF

V: TRBV18
D: TRBD1
J: TRBJ1-2
size: many
DNA: TGTGCCAGCTCACCAGGGACAGCCACCGGAGTCGGCTACACCTTC
CDR3: CASSPGTATGVGYTF

V: TRBV5-1
D: .
J: TRBJ1-2
size: many
DNA: TGCGCCAGCAGCCCGAATGGGGCAGGCTATGGCTACACCTTC
CDR3: CASSPNGAGYGYTF

V: TRBV30
D: .
J: TRBJ2-1
size: many
DNA: TGTGCCTGGAACCGCGGCAATGAGCAGTTCTTC
CDR3: CAWNRGNEQFF

V: TRBV20-1
D: .
J: TRBJ1-4
size: few
DNA: TGCAGTGCCCACCCGCAGGGCCCAAATGAAAAACTGTTTTTT
CDR3: CSAHPQGPNEKLFF

V: TRBV7-2
D: .
J: TRBJ2-1
size: many
DNA: TGTGCCAGCAGCCAGATGGGACCACCCTACAATGAGCAGTTCTTC
CDR3: CASSQMGPPYNEQFF

V: TRBV6-2/TRBV6-3
D: .
J: TRBJ1-2
size: .
DNA: TGTGCCAGCAGTTACCTACGGGGGGGCGCGAGCTATGGCTACACCTTC
CDR3: CASSYLRGGASYGYTF

V: TRBV3-1
D: .
J: TRBJ1-1
size: .
DNA: TGTGCCAGCAGCCAACGCTCCAGGGGTACTGAAGCTTTCTTT
CDR3: CASSQRSRGTEAFF

V: TRBV18
D: TRBD2
J: TRBJ2-5
size: many
DNA: TGTGCCAGCTCACCCGTCGCGGGGGGGAACCAAGAGACCCAGTACTTC
CDR3: CASSPVAGGNQETQYF

V: TRBV6-9
D: TRBD1
J: TRBJ1-2
size: .
DNA: TGTGCCAGCAGTTCCCCCTATGGCCAGGGGGAGGGGGGCTACACCTTC
CDR3: CASSSPYGQGEGGYTF

V: TRBV4-2
D: .
J: TRBJ1-2
size: .
DNA: TGTGCCAGCAGCCAAGATTACGAACGGCATTGGGGATATGGCTACACCTTC
CDR3: CASSQDYERHWGYGYTF

V: TRBV5-1
D: .
J: TRBJ1-2
size: few
DNA: TGCGCCAGCAGCTTGGCCCAGGGAGATGGCTACACCTTC
CDR3: CASSLAQGDGYTF

V: TRBV7-2
D: .
J: TRBJ1-2
size: .
DNA: TGTGCCAGCAGCTTAGGTCAGGCGCCGATCTATGGCTACACCTTC
CDR3: CASSLGQAPIYGYTF

V: TRBV2
D: .
J: TRBJ2-4
size: many
DNA: TGTGCCAGCAGTGTAGGAATACTAGCCAAAAACATTCAGTACTTC
CDR3: CASSVGILAKNIQYF

V: TRBV3-1
D: .
J: TRBJ2-3
size: many
DNA: TGTGCCAGCAGCTCGGGACGGATCACAGATACGCAGTATTTT
CDR3: CASSSGRITDTQYF

V: TRBV7-2
D: .
J: TRBJ2-5
size: many
DNA: TGTGCCAGCAGCTTAGGGGGCCCGCTTAGTCGGACCCAGTACTTC
CDR3: CASSLGGPLSRTQYF

V: TRBV27
D: TRBD1
J: TRBJ2-1
size: .
DNA: TGTGCCAGCGCCCTTAGGGACAGGGGGCGGAATGAGCAGTTCTTC
CDR3: CASALRDRGRNEQFF

V: TRBV11-3
D: .
J: TRBJ2-1
size: many
DNA: TGTGCCAGCAGTCGAACTCACAATGAGCAGTTCTTC
CDR3: CASSRTHNEQFF

V: TRBV2
D: .
J: TRBJ1-1
size: .
DNA: TGTGCCAGCAATCGACAAATGAACACTGAAGCTTTCTTT
CDR3: CASNRQMNTEAFF